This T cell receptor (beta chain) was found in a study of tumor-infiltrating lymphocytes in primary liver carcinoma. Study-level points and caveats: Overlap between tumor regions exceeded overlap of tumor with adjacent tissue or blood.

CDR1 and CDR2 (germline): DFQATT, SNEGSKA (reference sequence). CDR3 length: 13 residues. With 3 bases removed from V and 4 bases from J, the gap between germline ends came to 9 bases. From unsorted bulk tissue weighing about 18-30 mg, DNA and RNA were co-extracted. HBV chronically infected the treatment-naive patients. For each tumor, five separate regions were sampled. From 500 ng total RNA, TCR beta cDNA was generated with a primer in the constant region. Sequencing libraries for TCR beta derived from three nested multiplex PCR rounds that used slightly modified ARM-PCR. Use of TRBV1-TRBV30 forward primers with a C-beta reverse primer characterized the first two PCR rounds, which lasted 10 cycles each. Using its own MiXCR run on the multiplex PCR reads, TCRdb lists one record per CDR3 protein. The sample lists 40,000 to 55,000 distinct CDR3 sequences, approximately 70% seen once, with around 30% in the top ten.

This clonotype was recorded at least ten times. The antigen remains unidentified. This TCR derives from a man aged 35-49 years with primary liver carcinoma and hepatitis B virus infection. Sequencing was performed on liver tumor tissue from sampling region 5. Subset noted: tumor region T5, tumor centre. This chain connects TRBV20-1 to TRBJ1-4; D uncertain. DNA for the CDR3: TGCAGTGCTAGTAAGGGAGTTAATGAAAAACTGTTTTTT. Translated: CSASKGVNEKLFF.